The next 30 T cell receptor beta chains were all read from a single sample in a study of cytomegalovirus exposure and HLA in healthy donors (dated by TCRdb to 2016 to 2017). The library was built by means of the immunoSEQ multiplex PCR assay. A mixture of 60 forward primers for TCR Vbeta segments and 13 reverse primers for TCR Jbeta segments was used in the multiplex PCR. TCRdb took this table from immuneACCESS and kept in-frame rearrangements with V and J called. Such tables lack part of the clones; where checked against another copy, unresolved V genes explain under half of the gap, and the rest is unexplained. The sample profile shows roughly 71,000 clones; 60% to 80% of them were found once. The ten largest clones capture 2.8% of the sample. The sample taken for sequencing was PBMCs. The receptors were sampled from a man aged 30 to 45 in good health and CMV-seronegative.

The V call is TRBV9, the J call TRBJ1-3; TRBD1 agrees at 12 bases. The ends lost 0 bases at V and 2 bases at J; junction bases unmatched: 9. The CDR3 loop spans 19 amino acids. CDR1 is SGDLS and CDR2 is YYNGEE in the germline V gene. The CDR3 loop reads CASSVDPAGTGGPGNTIYF. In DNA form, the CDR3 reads TGTGCCAGCAGCGTAGACCCTGCGGGGACAGGGGGCCCTGGAAACACCATATATTTT.

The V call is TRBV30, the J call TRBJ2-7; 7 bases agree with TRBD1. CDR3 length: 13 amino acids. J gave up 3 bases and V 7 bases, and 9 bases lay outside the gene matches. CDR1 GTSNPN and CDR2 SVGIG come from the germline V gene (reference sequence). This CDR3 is CASVRQGVYEQYF. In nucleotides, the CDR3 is TGTGCCTCGGTCCGTCAGGGGGTCTACGAGCAGTACTTC. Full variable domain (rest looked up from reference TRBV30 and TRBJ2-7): SQTIHQWPATLVQPVGSPLSLECTVEGTSNPNLYWYRQAAGRGLQLLFYSVGIGQISSEVPQNLSASRPQDRQFILSSKKLLLSDSGFYLCASVRQGVYEQYFGPGTRLTVT.

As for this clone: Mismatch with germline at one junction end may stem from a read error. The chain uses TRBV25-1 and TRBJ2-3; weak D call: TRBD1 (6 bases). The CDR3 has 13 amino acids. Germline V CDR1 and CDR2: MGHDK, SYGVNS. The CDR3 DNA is TGTGCCGGCAGTCAGGGGAGCACAGATACGCAGTATTTT. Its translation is CAGSQGSTDTQYF.

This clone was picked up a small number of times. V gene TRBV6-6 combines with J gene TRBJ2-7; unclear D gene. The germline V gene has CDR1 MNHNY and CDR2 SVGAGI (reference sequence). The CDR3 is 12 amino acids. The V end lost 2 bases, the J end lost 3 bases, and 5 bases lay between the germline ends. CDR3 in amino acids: CASSYNNYEQYF. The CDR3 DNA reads TGTGCCAGCAGTTACAACAACTACGAGCAGTACTTC.

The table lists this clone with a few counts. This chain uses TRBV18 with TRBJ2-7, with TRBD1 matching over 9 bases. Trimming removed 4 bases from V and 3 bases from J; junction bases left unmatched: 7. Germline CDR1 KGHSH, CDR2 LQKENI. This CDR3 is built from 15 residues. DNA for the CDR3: TGTGCCAGCTCACGGACGACAGGGGGAAACTACGAGCAGTACTTC. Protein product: CASSRTTGGNYEQYF.

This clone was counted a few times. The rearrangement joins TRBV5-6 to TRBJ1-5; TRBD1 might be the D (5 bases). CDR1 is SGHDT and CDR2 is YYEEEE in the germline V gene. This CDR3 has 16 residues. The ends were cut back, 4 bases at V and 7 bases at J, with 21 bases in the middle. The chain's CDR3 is CASSHFSVGAMQPQHF. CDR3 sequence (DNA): TGTGCCAGCAGCCACTTCTCAGTAGGGGCCATGCAGCCCCAGCATTTT.

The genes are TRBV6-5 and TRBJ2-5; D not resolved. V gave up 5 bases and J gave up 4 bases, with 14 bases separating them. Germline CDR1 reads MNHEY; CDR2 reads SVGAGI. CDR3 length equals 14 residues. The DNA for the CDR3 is TGTGCCAGCAGTCAACAGCTTGCCGCAGAGACCCAGTACTTC. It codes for CASSQQLAAETQYF.

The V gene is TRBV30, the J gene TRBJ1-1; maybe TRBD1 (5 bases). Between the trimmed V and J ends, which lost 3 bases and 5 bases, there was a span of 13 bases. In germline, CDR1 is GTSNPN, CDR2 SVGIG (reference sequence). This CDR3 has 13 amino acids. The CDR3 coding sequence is TGTGCCTGGAGGTTGGGGCGGGGGACTGAAGCTTTCTTT. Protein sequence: CAWRLGRGTEAFF.

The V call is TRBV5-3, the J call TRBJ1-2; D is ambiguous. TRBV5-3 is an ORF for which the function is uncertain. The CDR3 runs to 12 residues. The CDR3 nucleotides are TGTCAACGGCGGGGAAGTGGCTATGGCTACACCTTC. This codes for CQRRGSGYGYTF.

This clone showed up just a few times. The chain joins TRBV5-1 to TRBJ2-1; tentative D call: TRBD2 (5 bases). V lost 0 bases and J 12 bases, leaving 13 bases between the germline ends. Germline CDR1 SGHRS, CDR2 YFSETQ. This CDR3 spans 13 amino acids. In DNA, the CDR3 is TGCGCCAGCAGCTTGGGGCAGCTAGGGAGGCAGTTCTTC. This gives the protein CASSLGQLGRQFF.

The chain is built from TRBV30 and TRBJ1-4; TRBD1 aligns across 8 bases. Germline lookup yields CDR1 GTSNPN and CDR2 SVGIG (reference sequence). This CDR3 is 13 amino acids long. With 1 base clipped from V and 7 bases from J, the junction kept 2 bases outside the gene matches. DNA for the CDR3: TGTGCCTGGAGTGCAGGGGGCGGTGAAAAACTGTTTTTT. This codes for CAWSAGGGEKLFF.

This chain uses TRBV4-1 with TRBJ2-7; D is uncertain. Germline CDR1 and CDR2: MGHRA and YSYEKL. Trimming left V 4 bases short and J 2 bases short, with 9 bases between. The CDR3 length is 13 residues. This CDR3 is CASSRDGAYEQYF. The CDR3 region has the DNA TGCGCCAGCAGCCGTGACGGAGCCTACGAGCAGTACTTC.

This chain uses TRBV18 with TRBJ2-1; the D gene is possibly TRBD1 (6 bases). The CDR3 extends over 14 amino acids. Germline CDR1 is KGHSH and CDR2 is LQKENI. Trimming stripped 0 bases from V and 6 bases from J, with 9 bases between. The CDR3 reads CASSPPSGVNEQFF. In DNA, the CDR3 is TGTGCCAGCTCACCACCTTCAGGGGTCAATGAGCAGTTCTTC.

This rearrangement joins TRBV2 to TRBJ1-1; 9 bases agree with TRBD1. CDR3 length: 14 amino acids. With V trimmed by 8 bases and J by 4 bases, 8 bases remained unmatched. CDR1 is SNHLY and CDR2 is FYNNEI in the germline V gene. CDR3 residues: CASGWDREFTEAFF. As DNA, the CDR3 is TGTGCCAGCGGTTGGGACAGGGAGTTCACTGAAGCTTTCTTT.

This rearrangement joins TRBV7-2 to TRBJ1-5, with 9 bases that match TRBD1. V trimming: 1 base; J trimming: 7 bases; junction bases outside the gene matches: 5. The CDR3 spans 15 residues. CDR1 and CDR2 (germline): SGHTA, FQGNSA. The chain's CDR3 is CASSLGPGQGQPQHF. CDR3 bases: TGTGCCAGCAGCTTAGGACCGGGACAGGGACAGCCCCAGCATTTT.

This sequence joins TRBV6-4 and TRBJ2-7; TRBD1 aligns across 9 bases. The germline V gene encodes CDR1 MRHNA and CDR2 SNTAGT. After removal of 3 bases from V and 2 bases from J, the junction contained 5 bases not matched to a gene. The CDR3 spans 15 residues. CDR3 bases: TGTGCCAGCAGTGAGTCTCGGGACAGGGCCTACGAGCAGTACTTC. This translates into CASSESRDRAYEQYF.

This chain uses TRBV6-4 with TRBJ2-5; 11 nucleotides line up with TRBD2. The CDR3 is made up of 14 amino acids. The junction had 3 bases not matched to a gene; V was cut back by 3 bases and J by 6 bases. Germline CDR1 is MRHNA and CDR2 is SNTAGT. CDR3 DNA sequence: TGTGCCAGCAGTGAGGCTAGCGGGGGGAAGACCCAGTACTTC. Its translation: CASSEASGGKTQYF.

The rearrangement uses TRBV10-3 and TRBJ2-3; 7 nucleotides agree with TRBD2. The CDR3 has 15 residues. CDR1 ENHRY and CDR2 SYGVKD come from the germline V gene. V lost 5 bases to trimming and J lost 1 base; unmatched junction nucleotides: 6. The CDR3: CAISPAGWGTDTQYF. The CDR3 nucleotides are TGTGCCATCAGTCCAGCGGGGTGGGGCACAGATACGCAGTATTTT.

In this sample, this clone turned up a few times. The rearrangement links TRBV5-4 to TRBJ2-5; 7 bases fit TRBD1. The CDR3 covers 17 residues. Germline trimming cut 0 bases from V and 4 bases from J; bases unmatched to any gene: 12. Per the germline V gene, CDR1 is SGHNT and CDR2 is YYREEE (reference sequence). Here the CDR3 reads CASSLGQGIFSRETQYF. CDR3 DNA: TGTGCCAGCAGCTTGGGACAGGGAATTTTTTCGAGAGAGACCCAGTACTTC.

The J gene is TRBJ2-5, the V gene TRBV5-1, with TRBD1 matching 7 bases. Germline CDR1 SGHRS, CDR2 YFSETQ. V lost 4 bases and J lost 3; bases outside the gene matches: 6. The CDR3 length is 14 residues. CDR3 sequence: CASSTTTGEETQYF. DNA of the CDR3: TGCGCCAGCAGCACTACCACAGGGGAAGAGACCCAGTACTTC.

The CDR3 loop is CASSKQGYTEAFF. The CDR3 coding sequence is TGTGCCAGCAGTAAACAGGGGTACACTGAAGCTTTCTTT. This chain connects TRBV27 to TRBJ1-1, with 7 bases fitting TRBD1. The V gene end was trimmed by 5 bases and the J gene end by 3 bases; junction bases not matched to a gene: 3. The CDR3 extends over 13 amino acids. The V gene's germline CDR1 is MNHEY and CDR2 SMNVEV (reference sequence).

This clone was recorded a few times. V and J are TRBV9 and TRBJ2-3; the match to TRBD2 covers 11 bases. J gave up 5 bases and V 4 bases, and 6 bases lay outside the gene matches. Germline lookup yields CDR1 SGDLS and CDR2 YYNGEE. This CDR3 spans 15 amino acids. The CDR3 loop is CASSISGGAGDTQYF. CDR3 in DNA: TGTGCCAGCAGCATTAGCGGGGGGGCTGGAGATACGCAGTATTTT.

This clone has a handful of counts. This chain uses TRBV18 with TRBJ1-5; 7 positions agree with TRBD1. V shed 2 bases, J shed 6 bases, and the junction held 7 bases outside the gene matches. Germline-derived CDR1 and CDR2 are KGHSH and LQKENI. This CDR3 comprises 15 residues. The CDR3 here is CASSPSRGGPQPQHF. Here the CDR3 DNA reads TGTGCCAGCTCACCATCCCGAGGGGGCCCTCAGCCCCAGCATTTT.

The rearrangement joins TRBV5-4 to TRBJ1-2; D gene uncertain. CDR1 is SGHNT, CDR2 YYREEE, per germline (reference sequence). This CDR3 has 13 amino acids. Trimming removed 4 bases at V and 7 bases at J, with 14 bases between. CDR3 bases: TGTGCCAGCAGCGGACGGGAGGCGGGTGGCTACACCTTC. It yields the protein CASSGREAGGYTF.

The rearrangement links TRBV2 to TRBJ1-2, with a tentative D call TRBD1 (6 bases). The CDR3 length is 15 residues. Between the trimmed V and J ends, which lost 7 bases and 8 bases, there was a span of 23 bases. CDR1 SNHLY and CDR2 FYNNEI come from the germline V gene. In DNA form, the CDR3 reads TGTGCCAGCATCCCCAACCGCGAGGGGGTGCGGGGCTACACCTTC. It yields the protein CASIPNREGVRGYTF.

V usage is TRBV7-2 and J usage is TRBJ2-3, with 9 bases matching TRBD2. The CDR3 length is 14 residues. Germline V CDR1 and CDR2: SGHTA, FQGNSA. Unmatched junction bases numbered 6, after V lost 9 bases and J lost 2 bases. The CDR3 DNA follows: TGTGCCAGTTCACTAGCGGGCTTCACAGATACGCAGTATTTT. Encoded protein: CASSLAGFTDTQYF.

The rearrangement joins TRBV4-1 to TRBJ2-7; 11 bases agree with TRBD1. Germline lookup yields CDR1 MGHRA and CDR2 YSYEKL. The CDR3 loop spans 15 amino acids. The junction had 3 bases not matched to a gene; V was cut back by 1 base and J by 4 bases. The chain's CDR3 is CASSQAGTGGYEQYF. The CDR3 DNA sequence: TGCGCCAGCAGCCAAGCCGGGACAGGGGGTTACGAGCAGTACTTC.

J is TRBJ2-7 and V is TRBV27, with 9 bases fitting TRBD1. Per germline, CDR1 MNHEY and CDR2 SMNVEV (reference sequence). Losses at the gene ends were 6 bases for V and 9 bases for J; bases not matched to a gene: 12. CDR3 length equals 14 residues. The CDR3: CASSPLGQGTGQYF. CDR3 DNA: TGTGCCAGCAGCCCCTTGGGACAGGGAACAGGGCAGTACTTC.

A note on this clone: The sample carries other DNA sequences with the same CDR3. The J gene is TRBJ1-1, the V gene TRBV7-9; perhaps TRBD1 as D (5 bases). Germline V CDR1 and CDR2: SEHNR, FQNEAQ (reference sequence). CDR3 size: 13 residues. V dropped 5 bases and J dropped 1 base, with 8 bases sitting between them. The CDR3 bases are TGTGCCAGCAGCCTCGGACAGAACACTGAAGCTTTCTTT. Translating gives CASSLGQNTEAFF.

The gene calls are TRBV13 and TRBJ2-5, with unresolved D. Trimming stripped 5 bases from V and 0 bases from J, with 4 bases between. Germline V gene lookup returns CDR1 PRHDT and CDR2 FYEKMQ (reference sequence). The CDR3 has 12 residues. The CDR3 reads CASSQYQETQYF. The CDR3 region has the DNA TGTGCCAGCAGCCAGTACCAAGAGACCCAGTACTTC. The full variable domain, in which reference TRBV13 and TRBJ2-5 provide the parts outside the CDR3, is AAGVIQSPRHLIKEKRETATLKCYPIPRHDTVYWYQQGPGQDPQFLISFYEKMQSDKGSIPDRFSAQQFSDYHSELNMSSLELGDSALYFCASSQYQETQYFGPGTRLLVL.